Listed here are 26 T cell receptor beta chains from one sample, sequenced in a study of Ad26.COV2.S vaccination and SARS-CoV-2 variants (TCRdb year 2021). Library preparation was by the immunoSEQ multiplex PCR assay. Entries here come from immuneACCESS through TCRdb and include only in-frame sequences with V and J called. Some clones fail to appear in such tables; in the studies checked, an unresolved V gene covers under half of the shortfall, and the cause of the remainder is unknown. For this sample the table gives some 390,000 clones, of which about nine tenths were detected only once. The ten largest clonotypes hold about 1.9% of the sample. In the paper's terms, the treatment or condition label means: some 20 received Ad26.COV2.S at low or high dose, single or two shots; about 5 received placebo; per-sample allocation not given. For vaccine and placebo recipients, the sequenced repertoires came from samples collected on day 63 after the first injection.

The material was peripheral blood, obtained in a trial of Ad26.COV2.S vaccine versus placebo. The receptors derive from a person aged 18-65 years who received the Ad26.COV2.S COVID-19 vaccine or a placebo.

This chain links TRBV11-2 with TRBJ1-6, with D maybe TRBD1 (5 bases). This CDR3 spans 14 amino acids. CDR1 and CDR2 from the germline V gene are SGHAT and FQNNGV. The V end lost 0 bases, the J end lost 10 bases, and 10 bases lay between the germline ends. The CDR3 region is CASSLDRGSSPLHF. The CDR3, as DNA: TGTGCCAGCAGCTTAGATAGGGGCTCATCACCCCTCCACTTT.

The V call is TRBV27, the J call TRBJ2-2; 7 bases match TRBD2. The V and J ends lost 10 bases and 5 bases, in that order; junction bases with no gene match: 13. Germline loops: CDR1 MNHEY, CDR2 SMNVEV (reference sequence). The CDR3 sequence is 15 residues long. The CDR3 coding sequence is TGTGCCACCAGCAGAGGCGGGAGAGGGACCGGGGAGCTGTTTTTT. Translation gives CATSRGGRGTGELFF.

The genes are TRBV28 and TRBJ1-2, with D maybe TRBD1 (6 bases). The CDR3 contains 12 residues. CDR1 MDHEN and CDR2 SYDVKM come from the germline V gene. Trimming left V 5 bases short and J 8 bases short, with 12 bases between. Written as DNA, the CDR3 is TGTGCCAGCAGTCAGGGGCGTGGCGGCTACACCTTC. Translating gives CASSQGRGGYTF.

The chain links TRBV6-5 to TRBJ2-7, with D uncertain. The germline gives CDR1 MNHEY, CDR2 SVGAGI. This CDR3 contains 15 residues. V lost 0 bases, J lost 4 bases, and 13 bases lay in between. CDR3 in amino acids: CASSYSIRGPYEQYF. The CDR3 nucleotides read TGTGCCAGCAGTTACTCGATCCGAGGACCTTACGAGCAGTACTTC.

This rearrangement joins TRBV7-8 to TRBJ2-5; D unresolved. The germline CDR1 and CDR2 sequences are SGHVS and FQNEAQ. V shed 4 bases and J shed 6 bases, with 21 bases lying between them. This CDR3 region has 16 residues. CDR3 region: CASSSHYAVLVQTQYF. CDR3 bases: TGTGCCAGCAGCTCCCACTACGCGGTGTTGGTACAGACCCAGTACTTC.

The chain is built from TRBV6-5 and TRBJ2-1; 8 bases align to TRBD2. The CDR3 length is 15 residues. Trimming cost V 5 bases and J 3 bases; bases outside gene matches: 6. Germline CDR1 reads MNHEY; CDR2 reads SVGAGI. The CDR3 loop is CASSRLAGFYNEQFF. The CDR3, as DNA: TGTGCCAGCAGTAGGCTAGCGGGCTTCTACAATGAGCAGTTCTTC.

This chain uses TRBV29-1 with TRBJ1-2, with TRBD1 identical over 8 bases. V was clipped by 2 bases and J by 3 bases; unmatched bases: 11. The CDR3 extends over 16 amino acids. CDR1 and CDR2 (germline): SQVTM, ANQGSEA. The CDR3 spells CSVESRGRRGYYGYTF. CDR3 nucleotides: TGCAGCGTTGAATCCAGGGGGCGCAGGGGGTACTATGGCTACACCTTC.

This chain joins TRBV28 and TRBJ2-5, with D possibly TRBD1 on 6 matching bases. From germline, CDR1 is MDHEN and CDR2 SYDVKM. V was pared by 5 bases and J by 4 bases, with 14 bases between. The CDR3 length is 14 residues. The CDR3 sequence is CASSGVPRGETQYF. CDR3 DNA sequence: TGTGCCAGCAGTGGAGTCCCCAGGGGAGAGACCCAGTACTTC.

The chain combines TRBV19 with TRBJ2-3; possibly TRBD1 or TRBD2 for D (5 bases each). Trimming removed 3 bases from V and 2 bases from J, with 12 bases in between. Germline CDR1 reads LNHDA; CDR2 reads SQIVND (reference sequence). The CDR3 is 15 residues long. The CDR3 reads CASSILGPATDTQYF. CDR3 DNA: TGTGCCAGTAGTATCCTGGGACCTGCCACAGATACGCAGTATTTT.

This chain links TRBV9 with TRBJ2-3; possible D gene TRBD2, 5 bases. CDR3 size: 13 residues. Trimming took off 3 bases at V and 7 bases at J, with 12 bases between the two ends. Germline V CDR1 and CDR2: SGDLS, YYNGEE. CDR3: CASSGLDGNTQYF. The CDR3 DNA reads as TGTGCCAGCAGCGGCCTCGACGGGAATACGCAGTATTTT. The whole variable domain, filled in from reference TRBV9 and TRBJ2-3, reads DSGVTQTPKHLITATGQRVTLRCSPRSGDLSVYWYQQSLDQGLQFLIQYYNGEERAKGNILERFSAQQFPDLHSELNLSSLELGDSALYFCASSGLDGNTQYFGPGTRLTVL.

This clone was recorded only once. The chain recombines TRBV5-4 with TRBJ1-2; weak D call: TRBD1 (5 bases). This CDR3 is 15 amino acids long. CDR1 and CDR2 from the germline V gene are SGHNT and YYREEE (reference sequence). With 4 bases removed from V and 4 bases from J, the gap between germline ends came to 17 bases. The CDR3 loop reads CASSPRGRGSYGYTF. For the CDR3, the DNA is TGTGCCAGCAGCCCTCGAGGGAGGGGCAGCTATGGCTACACCTTC.

The rearrangement joins TRBV9 to TRBJ1-3, with D unclear. This CDR3 has 16 residues. V was pared by 4 bases and J by 0 bases, with 14 bases between. CDR1 and CDR2 (germline): SGDLS, YYNGEE. CDR3 region: CASSPLGEASGNTIYF. The CDR3 DNA sequence: TGTGCCAGCAGCCCTCTCGGGGAGGCCTCTGGAAACACCATATATTTT.

The chain employs TRBV2 and TRBJ2-7; 12 nucleotides line up with TRBD2. Losses at the gene ends were 6 bases for V and 7 bases for J; bases not matched to a gene: 7. The CDR3 runs 14 residues. Germline lookup yields CDR1 SNHLY and CDR2 FYNNEI. CDR3 residues: CASRVRLAGEEQYF. As DNA, the CDR3 is TGTGCCAGCAGGGTAAGACTAGCGGGAGAGGAGCAGTACTTC.

CDR3 in DNA: TGTGCCAGCAGCTTAGGGCCGGAGGGAGATACGCAGTATTTT. Its protein is CASSLGPEGDTQYF. The V and J genes are TRBV9 and TRBJ2-3; the D gene is possibly TRBD2 (6 bases). The CDR3 runs 14 residues. Per the germline V gene, CDR1 is SGDLS and CDR2 is YYNGEE. V lost 4 bases and J lost 5, with 14 bases in between.

The chain employs TRBV5-1 and TRBJ1-2, with a possible D match to TRBD1 (5 bases). The CDR3 length is 15 residues. Germline V gene data show CDR1 as SGHRS and CDR2 as YFSETQ. The ends were cut back, 4 bases at V and 4 bases at J, with 17 bases in the middle. CDR3 sequence: CASSRGRSKPYGYTF. CDR3 nucleotides: TGCGCCAGCAGCCGGGGACGGTCGAAACCCTATGGCTACACCTTC.

This clone occurred a few times. The V gene is TRBV5-1, the J gene TRBJ2-2; the D is unclear. Germline CDR1 SGHRS, CDR2 YFSETQ. V lost 7 bases to trimming and J lost 2 bases, with 6 bases between them. CDR3 length: 12 amino acids. The CDR3 sequence: CASGYNTGELFF. DNA of the CDR3: TGCGCCAGCGGTTATAACACCGGGGAGCTGTTTTTT.

The V call is TRBV28, the J call TRBJ2-5; 9 bases map to TRBD2. This CDR3 spans 16 amino acids. The junction had 11 bases not matched to a gene; V was cut back by 4 bases and J by 5 bases. Looked up from germline, CDR1 is MDHEN and CDR2 is SYDVKM. The DNA of the CDR3 is TGTGCCAGCAGTTCGCCGCGGGAGGGCCTTGGTGAGACCCAGTACTTC. Encoded protein: CASSSPREGLGETQYF. Looking up the rest from reference TRBV28 and TRBJ2-5 gives the full variable domain: DVKVTQSSRYLVKRTGEKVFLECVQDMDHENMFWYRQDPGLGLRLIYFSYDVKMKEKGDIPEGYSVSREKKERFSLILESASTNQTSMYLCASSSPREGLGETQYFGPGTRLLVL.

The chain links TRBV27 to TRBJ2-7; D might be TRBD1 (5 bases). Trimming removed 3 bases from V and 5 bases from J, with 11 bases in between. Looked up from germline, CDR1 is MNHEY and CDR2 is SMNVEV (reference sequence). The CDR3 is 13 amino acids. CDR3 loop: CASSFVQGNEQYF. The CDR3 region has the DNA TGTGCCAGCAGTTTCGTCCAGGGCAACGAGCAGTACTTC.

The rearrangement uses TRBV5-1 and TRBJ1-2; D is perhaps TRBD1 (5 bases). The CDR3 has 15 residues. V was trimmed by 0 bases and J by 6 bases, leaving 15 bases between them. CDR1 is SGHRS, CDR2 YFSETQ, per germline. The CDR3 here is CASSLVTGVGHGYTF. CDR3 sequence (DNA): TGCGCCAGCAGCTTGGTGACCGGGGTGGGGCATGGCTACACCTTC.

Note on this clone: This same CDR3 is encoded by further DNA sequences in the sample. The chain joins TRBV10-3 to TRBJ1-1; TRBD1 agrees at 7 bases. The CDR3 runs 13 residues. Germline trimming cut 4 bases from V and 1 base from J; bases unmatched to any gene: 0. Germline values: CDR1 ENHRY, CDR2 SYGVKD. The CDR3 here is CAISGQGNTEAFF. Here the CDR3 DNA reads TGTGCCATCAGTGGACAGGGGAACACTGAAGCTTTCTTT.

In nucleotides, the CDR3 is TGTGCCAGCAGCGAGGCTGACACCGGGGAGCTGTTTTTT. Translated: CASSEADTGELFF. This chain joins TRBV6-4 and TRBJ2-2, with D hard to call. V shed 6 bases and J shed 3 bases, with 8 bases lying between them. This CDR3 contains 13 residues. Per germline, CDR1 MRHNA and CDR2 SNTAGT.

This rearrangement joins TRBV6-5 to TRBJ1-2, with 8 bases that match TRBD1. Trimming took 5 bases from V and 7 from J; bases not matched to a gene: 12. Germline V CDR1 and CDR2: MNHEY, SVGAGI. CDR3 length: 15 residues. CDR3 region: CASSPLAGGVFGYTF. Written as DNA, the CDR3 is TGTGCCAGCAGTCCACTCGCAGGGGGCGTATTTGGCTACACCTTC.

The genes are TRBV10-3 and TRBJ1-6; 9 nucleotides align to TRBD1. Germline V gene sequence: CDR1 ENHRY, CDR2 SYGVKD. V lost 8 bases, J lost 2 bases, and 1 base stayed unmatched. This CDR3 contains 14 residues. For the CDR3, the DNA is TGTGCCATCTGGACAGGGGCCTATAATTCACCCCTCCACTTT. Encoded protein: CAIWTGAYNSPLHF.

The chain carries TRBV6-2 or TRBV6-3 and TRBJ2-2, with a possible D match to TRBD2 (6 bases). Trimming pared 6 bases from V and 0 bases from J, leaving 14 bases between. This CDR3 has 16 amino acids. Germline CDR1 reads MNHEY; CDR2 reads SVGEGT. CDR3 nucleotides: TGTGCCAGCAGCCCCTCCCGGGACTCGAACACCGGGGAGCTGTTTTTT. Translated: CASSPSRDSNTGELFF.

The chain has TRBV6-2 or TRBV6-3 and TRBJ2-3; the D gene could be TRBD1 or TRBD2 (5 bases each). The CDR3 spans 16 residues. The ends were cut back, 2 bases at V and 0 bases at J, with 12 bases in the middle. The germline V gene has CDR1 MNHEY and CDR2 SVGEGT. The CDR3 sequence is CASSYDVGVSTDTQYF. The CDR3 DNA is TGTGCCAGCAGTTACGATGTGGGGGTAAGCACAGATACGCAGTATTTT.

The DNA of the CDR3 is TGCGCCAGCAGCCAAGGACCGCGCGAGACCCAGTACTTC. This sequence encodes CASSQGPRETQYF. The chain employs TRBV4-1 and TRBJ2-5; D is undetermined. Germline loops: CDR1 MGHRA, CDR2 YSYEKL. The CDR3 covers 13 residues. The V end was cut by 1 base, the J end by 5 bases, with 8 bases between.